A single sample is the source of the 4 T cell receptor beta chains below, sequenced in a study of blood T cells in healthy people across ages. The second PCR ran roughly 6 to 11 cycles with a sample-barcoded 5' primer and J-beta primers. In TCRdb, the 5' RACE reads were re-called with MiXCR into one record per CDR3 protein. The sample holds just under 900,000 distinct CDR3 sequences; 29% are singletons and the top ten take roughly a sixth. The sample was blood. Receptor source: a woman aged 80 or over in good health.

About this clonotype: The junction departs from germline at one end; a sequencing error may be responsible. The chain employs TRBV7-8 and TRBJ2-7, with 7 bases identical to TRBD1. The CDR3 covers 15 residues. The germline V gene encodes CDR1 SGHVS and CDR2 FQNEAQ. The CDR3 DNA reads TGTGCCAGTAGCTGCCGACAGGGTGGACCCTACGAGCAGTACTTC. Protein sequence: CASSCRQGGPYEQYF. Full variable domain (remainder filled in from reference TRBV7-8 and TRBJ2-7): GAGVSQSPRYKVAKRGQDVALRCDPISGHVSLFWYQQALGQGPEFLTYFQNEAQLDKSGLPSDRFFAERPEGSVSTLKIQRTQQEDSAVYLCASSCRQGGPYEQYFGPGTRLTVT.

The chain links TRBV12-3 or TRBV12-4 to TRBJ2-7; 8 nucleotides line up with TRBD1. The CDR3 has 14 residues. V shed 6 bases and J 0 bases; nucleotides not matched to a gene: 4. The CDR3 is CASSGGQVSYEQYF. CDR3 nucleotides: TGTGCCAGCAGCGGGGGACAGGTCTCCTACGAGCAGTACTTC.

This clonotype appeared many times. V is TRBV11-2 and J is TRBJ2-1; D is ambiguous. Germline V gene sequence: CDR1 SGHAT, CDR2 FQNNGV. Trimming took 1 base from V and 6 from J, leaving 4 bases between them. This CDR3 has 12 amino acids. The CDR3 reads CASSLVTNEQFF. CDR3 DNA sequence: TGTGCCAGCAGCTTAGTCACCAATGAGCAGTTCTTC.

The V call is TRBV3-1, the J call TRBJ1-2, with 7 bases matching TRBD1. From germline, CDR1 is LGHDT and CDR2 YNNKEL (reference sequence). With V trimmed by 1 base and J by 4 bases, 12 bases remained unmatched. This CDR3 is 17 amino acids long. The CDR3 nucleotides are TGTGCCAGCAGCCAAGCCCGCGGGACAGCGAATGGCTATGGCTACACCTTC. The encoded protein is CASSQARGTANGYGYTF. The full variable domain, its missing parts supplied by reference TRBV3-1 and TRBJ1-2, is DTAVSQTPKYLVTQMGNDKSIKCEQNLGHDTMYWYKQDSKKFLKIMFSYNNKELIINETVPNRFSPKSPDKAHLNLHINSLELGDSAVYFCASSQARGTANGYGYTFGSGTRLTVV.